This T cell receptor beta chain was identified during a study of post-analysis software for immune sequencing data. CDR1 is MNHEY and CDR2 is SVGAGI in the germline V gene. CDR3 length equals 15 residues. Unique molecular identifiers were built into the TCR beta cDNA libraries. It was from roughly 1 to 10 million T cells that about 500,000 cDNA molecules came. MiXCR, run by TCRdb on the PCR reads, gives a single entry per CDR3 protein. This table holds roughly 800,000 distinct CDR3 sequences, 25% to 30% found once. Worth noting for this clonotype: What it recognizes is unknown.

Study-wide findings and caveats: Analysis by F measure revealed that same-batch samples clustered strongly together. In patients, about 5 TRBV segments were more frequent than in controls, with TRBV5-6, TRBV5-1 and TRBV20-1 among them. Relative to controls, patients with multiple sclerosis showed significantly lower normalized Chao1 diversity.

The specimen sequenced was blood. This TCR was recovered from a girl aged 10 to 17 with multiple sclerosis. The chain carries TRBV6-5 and TRBJ2-1; 10 nucleotides agree with TRBD2. The J call is uncertain, as TRBJ2-7 better fits the DNA end. The CDR3: CASSWTSGTYNEQYF. The CDR3 DNA follows: TGTGCCAGCAGCTGGACTAGCGGAACCTACAATGAGCAGTACTTC.